The 5 T cell receptor beta chains below all came from one sample that was sequenced in a study of post-analysis software for immune sequencing data. Study-level findings and limits: Patients used a handful of TRBV segments, including TRBV5-6, TRBV5-1 and TRBV20-1, more often than controls.

The antigens for these receptors are not known. Every TCR beta cDNA library bore unique molecular identifiers. TCRdb independently ran MiXCR on the PCR reads; one entry per CDR3 protein. The sample consists of hundreds of thousands of distinct CDR3 sequences, 30% of them appearing once. Sequenced sample: blood. These receptors were taken from a girl between 5 and 17 years old with multiple sclerosis.

This clonotype was seen once. The rearrangement joins TRBV16 to TRBJ2-1, with 9 nucleotides matching TRBD2. After removal of 0 bases from V and 6 bases from J, the junction contained 6 bases not matched to a gene. This CDR3 has 16 residues. Germline CDR1 and CDR2: KGHSY and FQNENV. CDR3 sequence reads: CASSQSGLASFNEQFF. The CDR3 nucleotides read TGTGCCAGCAGCCAATCGGGACTAGCTTCTTTCAATGAGCAGTTCTTC.

The rearrangement links TRBV7-9 to TRBJ2-1; the D is unclear. Trimming removed 2 bases at V and 0 bases at J, with 8 bases between. Germline lookup yields CDR1 SEHNR and CDR2 FQNEAQ (reference sequence). The CDR3 runs to 15 residues. DNA of the CDR3: TGTGCCAGCAGCTTATCTCACAGCTCCTACAATGAGCAGTTCTTC. Its translation: CASSLSHSSYNEQFF. Drawing the rest from reference TRBV7-9 and TRBJ2-1, the complete variable domain is DTGVSQNPRHKITKRGQNVTFRCDPISEHNRLYWYRQTLGQGPEFLTYFQNEAQLEKSRLLSDRFSAERPKGSFSTLEIQRTEQGDSAMYLCASSLSHSSYNEQFFGPGTRLTVL.

This chain joins TRBV6-2 or TRBV6-3 and TRBJ2-6; D unclear. Germline-derived CDR1 and CDR2 are MNHEY and SVGEGT. The CDR3 length is 15 residues. V lost 6 bases and J lost 0, with 9 bases in between. The CDR3 DNA reads as TGTGCCAGCAGACGCTTCGTCTCTGGGGCCAACGTCCTGACTTTC. This gives the protein CASRRFVSGANVLTF.

The rearrangement links TRBV3-1 to TRBJ1-1, with D possibly matching TRBD1 (6 bases). Trimming shortened V by 4 bases and J by 5 bases, and 17 bases separated the two germline ends. CDR1 LGHDT and CDR2 YNNKEL come from the germline V gene (reference sequence). There are 15 residues in the CDR3. The DNA for the CDR3 is TGTGCCAGCAGCCCCGAGCCGGGGGCGCAGACTGAAGCTTTCTTT. Amino acid sequence: CASSPEPGAQTEAFF.

Only a few counts were recorded for this clonotype. J is TRBJ2-5 and V is TRBV18, with D possibly being TRBD1 or TRBD2 (5 bases each). CDR3 length: 17 residues. Germline CDR1 is KGHSH and CDR2 is LQKENI. V lost 2 bases and J lost 5, with 21 bases in between. The CDR3 coding sequence is TGTGCCAGCTCACCAACCCGGGACGGGGAGCAGGTGGAGACCCAGTACTTC. Translating it yields CASSPTRDGEQVETQYF.